The 23 T cell receptor beta chains in this list originate from one sample, sequenced in a study of shared clonotypes between healthy human individuals (TCRdb year 2020). Library prep was done by the immunoSEQ multiplex PCR assay. Sourced from immuneACCESS, this table was stored by TCRdb with only in-frame sequences that have V and J called. A share of the clones is absent; for the studies checked, an unresolved V gene accounts for under half, and the remainder has no known explanation. The sample table shows some 2 million clones, and 85% to 95% are seen once. Of the sample, roughly 0.13% is held by the ten largest clones. Sequenced sample: naive CD4+ T cells sorted from blood. The cell subset or site label on this specimen signifies: CD45RA+ positively selected. These receptors were obtained from a man younger than 35 in good health.

This chain uses TRBV4-1 with TRBJ2-4; 7 bases fit TRBD1. Germline V gives CDR1 MGHRA, CDR2 YSYEKL. The length of the CDR3 is 16 residues. With 1 base clipped from V and 5 bases from J, the junction kept 8 bases outside the gene matches. In DNA form, the CDR3 reads TGCGCCAGCAGCCAAGGCCGACAGGGCCGGGAAAACATTCAGTACTTC. Its protein is CASSQGRQGRENIQYF.

Turning to this clone: One end of the junction does not line up with germline, which may come from a read error. Other DNA sequences from this sample encode an identical CDR3 as well. This chain links TRBV7-7 with TRBJ2-3; TRBD2 agrees at 9 bases. Germline V gene sequence: CDR1 SSHAT, CDR2 FNYEAQ (reference sequence). CDR3 size: 14 residues. CDR3 protein: CASSLAGITDTQYF. CDR3 sequence (DNA): TGTGCTAGCAGCCTAGCGGGAATCACAGATACGCAGTATTTT.

CDR3 residues: CASSLFGTVQETQYF. CDR3 in DNA: TGCGCCAGCAGCTTGTTTGGGACGGTGCAAGAGACCCAGTACTTC. The chain joins TRBV5-1 to TRBJ2-5, with D perhaps given as TRBD1 or TRBD2 (5 bases each). This CDR3 has 15 amino acids. Per the germline V gene, CDR1 is SGHRS and CDR2 is YFSETQ. V was pared by 1 base and J by 2 bases, with 12 bases between.

This chain joins TRBV2 and TRBJ1-2; D is unresolved. V lost 3 bases, J lost 0 bases, and 5 bases lay in between. The CDR3 loop spans 13 amino acids. CDR1 is SNHLY, CDR2 FYNNEI, per germline. CDR3 protein: CASSDRPNYGYTF. CDR3 coding DNA: TGTGCCAGCAGTGATAGGCCTAACTATGGCTACACCTTC.

V and J are TRBV27 and TRBJ2-7; TRBD1 matches at 7 bases. J gave up 2 bases and V 0 bases, and 1 base lay outside the gene matches. The germline V gene encodes CDR1 MNHEY and CDR2 SMNVEV (reference sequence). This CDR3 region has 14 residues. The CDR3 sequence is CASSLSGTAYEQYF. The CDR3, as DNA: TGTGCCAGCAGTTTATCCGGGACAGCCTACGAGCAGTACTTC.

The chain links TRBV12-5 to TRBJ2-7; 8 bases map to TRBD1. Germline V gives CDR1 LGHNT, CDR2 FRNRAP. The J segment lost 0 bases and the V segment lost 1 base, leaving 2 bases of the junction unmatched. CDR3 size: 15 residues. CDR3 sequence reads: CASGLGQGPSYEQYF. The CDR3, as DNA: TGTGCTAGTGGTTTGGGACAGGGGCCCTCCTACGAGCAGTACTTC.

V is TRBV18 and J is TRBJ2-5, with D unresolved. Between the trimmed V and J ends, which lost 5 bases and 5 bases, there was a span of 12 bases. The CDR3 is 13 residues long. The V gene's germline CDR1 is KGHSH and CDR2 LQKENI. The CDR3 loop is CASSIDLRETQYF. DNA for the CDR3: TGTGCCAGCTCAATCGACCTTCGGGAGACCCAGTACTTC. Supplemented by reference TRBV18 and TRBJ2-5, the full variable domain reads NAGVMQNPRHLVRRRGQEARLRCSPMKGHSHVYWYRQLPEEGLKFMVYLQKENIIDESGMPKERFSAEFPKEGPSILRIQQVVRGDSAAYFCASSIDLRETQYFGPGTRLLVL.

This clone was detected once. In DNA form, the CDR3 reads TGTGCCAGTAGCCCTCGCGGGGGGCGCTCCTACAATGAGCAGTTCTTC. This sequence encodes CASSPRGGRSYNEQFF. The chain joins TRBV19 to TRBJ2-1; 8 bases align to TRBD2. There are 16 residues in the CDR3. The V gene end was trimmed by 6 bases and the J gene end by 0 bases; junction bases not matched to a gene: 7. CDR1 is LNHDA and CDR2 is SQIVND in the germline V gene (reference sequence). The full variable domain, with the rest looked up from reference TRBV19 and TRBJ2-1, is DGGITQSPKYLFRKEGQNVTLSCEQNLNHDAMYWYRQDPGQGLRLIYYSQIVNDFQKGDIAEGYSVSREKKESFPLTVTSAQKNPTAFYLCASSPRGGRSYNEQFFGPGTRLTVL.

The genes are TRBV10-2 and TRBJ2-2, with D possibly matching TRBD2 (5 bases). Trimming took off 2 bases at V and 0 bases at J, with 10 bases between the two ends. The CDR3 spans 16 residues. Germline loops: CDR1 WSHSY, CDR2 SAAADI. Here the CDR3 DNA reads TGCGCCAGCAGTGAGGGTCTAGCAGCGAACACCGGGGAGCTGTTTTTT. Its translation: CASSEGLAANTGELFF.

Details on this clone: This CDR3 is also generated by other DNA sequences in the sample. V usage is TRBV11-2 and J usage is TRBJ2-2; D is undetermined. Germline-derived CDR1 and CDR2 are SGHAT and FQNNGV. Between the trimmed V and J ends, which lost 1 base and 2 bases, there was a span of 8 bases. The CDR3 runs to 15 residues. This chain's CDR3 is CASSLGSGNTGELFF. CDR3 in DNA: TGTGCCAGCAGCTTAGGTTCTGGTAACACCGGGGAGCTGTTTTTT.

The chain links TRBV7-9 to TRBJ2-7, with no clear D. The CDR3 runs 11 residues. V shed 5 bases and J shed 5 bases, with 7 bases lying between them. Per germline, CDR1 SEHNR and CDR2 FQNEAQ (reference sequence). The CDR3 DNA reads TGTGCCAGCAGCGGGCCCAACGAGCAGTACTTC. It translates to CASSGPNEQYF.

The chain employs TRBV5-1 and TRBJ1-5; a weak D match, TRBD1 (5 bases). In germline, CDR1 is SGHRS, CDR2 YFSETQ. The length of the CDR3 is 15 residues. Trimming cost V 2 bases and J 3 bases, with 12 bases left between them. As DNA, the CDR3 is TGCGCCAGCAGCTTAGAAGGGGTACTCAATCAGCCCCAGCATTTT. It translates to CASSLEGVLNQPQHF. Full variable domain (rest looked up from reference TRBV5-1 and TRBJ1-5): KAGVTQTPRYLIKTRGQQVTLSCSPISGHRSVSWYQQTPGQGLQFLFEYFSETQRNKGNFPGRFSGRQFSNSRSEMNVSTLELGDSALYLCASSLEGVLNQPQHFGDGTRLSIL.

The chain uses TRBV18 and TRBJ1-5; TRBD1 might be the D (6 bases). This CDR3 region has 14 residues. V was clipped by 4 bases and J by 1 base, with 8 bases between them. CDR1 and CDR2 from the germline V gene are KGHSH and LQKENI. The CDR3 loop is CASSQGTSNQPQHF. The DNA for the CDR3 is TGTGCCAGCTCACAGGGGACAAGCAATCAGCCCCAGCATTTT.

This rearrangement joins TRBV29-1 to TRBJ2-2; D ambiguous. The germline gives CDR1 SQVTM, CDR2 ANQGSEA. The germline V and J ends were trimmed by 7 bases and 1 base, with 7 bases remaining between them. The CDR3 totals 12 residues. This CDR3 is CSAHLNTGELFF. For the CDR3, the DNA is TGCAGCGCCCACCTGAACACCGGGGAGCTGTTTTTT.

V gene TRBV5-6 combines with J gene TRBJ2-3; tentatively, D is TRBD2 (5 bases). Germline CDR1 and CDR2: SGHDT and YYEEEE. This CDR3 has 13 residues. V was clipped by 4 bases and J by 6 bases, with 12 bases between them. CDR3 in amino acids: CASSNAPGDTQYF. As DNA, the CDR3 is TGTGCCAGCAGCAATGCACCGGGGGATACGCAGTATTTT.

A remark on this clone: Other DNA sequences of this sample code for an identical CDR3. V usage is TRBV27 and J usage is TRBJ1-2, with 8 bases fitting TRBD1. This CDR3 contains 13 residues. Trimming removed 2 bases from V and 4 bases from J; junction bases left unmatched: 0. In germline, CDR1 is MNHEY, CDR2 SMNVEV (reference sequence). CDR3 in amino acids: CASSLTGGYGYTF. CDR3 nucleotides: TGTGCCAGCAGTTTAACAGGGGGCTATGGCTACACCTTC.

Here the CDR3 DNA reads TGTGCCAGCAGCTACCCACATGCAGATACGCAGTATTTT. Its protein is CASSYPHADTQYF. The chain combines TRBV7-2 with TRBJ2-3, with no clear D. The CDR3 spans 13 residues. CDR1 and CDR2 (germline): SGHTA, FQGNSA. Trimming stripped 4 bases from V and 4 bases from J, with 9 bases between.

The chain is built from TRBV15 and TRBJ2-7, with D hard to call. With 1 base removed from V and 3 bases from J, the gap between germline ends came to 7 bases. The CDR3 is 13 residues long. Germline CDR1 LNHNV, CDR2 YYDKDF (reference sequence). The CDR3 loop reads CATSRVDGYEQYF. The CDR3 DNA reads TGTGCCACCAGCAGAGTAGACGGCTACGAGCAGTACTTC.

The V gene is TRBV6-5, the J gene TRBJ2-5; 8 nucleotides align to TRBD1. The V and J ends lost 6 bases and 1 base, in that order; junction bases with no gene match: 7. The CDR3 extends over 15 amino acids. CDR1 is MNHEY and CDR2 is SVGAGI in the germline V gene. The CDR3 region is CASSQGASVQETQYF. The CDR3 nucleotides read TGTGCCAGCAGCCAGGGGGCATCTGTCCAAGAGACCCAGTACTTC.

The CDR3 here is CATSTTGHYEQYF. CDR3 bases: TGTGCCACCAGCACGACAGGGCACTACGAGCAGTACTTC. The chain employs TRBV15 and TRBJ2-7; TRBD1 aligns across 7 bases. The V gene's germline CDR1 is LNHNV and CDR2 YYDKDF (reference sequence). V shed 4 bases, J shed 3 bases, and the junction held 3 bases outside the gene matches. This CDR3 spans 13 amino acids.

The rearrangement uses TRBV7-6 and TRBJ2-2; D is unresolved. V shed 1 base and J shed 11 bases, with 5 bases lying between them. The germline CDR1 and CDR2 sequences are SGHVS and FNYEAQ. This CDR3 comprises 11 residues. The CDR3 bases are TGTGCCAGCAGCTTAGGCACCGAGCTGTTTTTT. It codes for CASSLGTELFF.

The gene calls are TRBV28 and TRBJ1-2; the match to TRBD1 covers 7 bases. The length of the CDR3 is 13 residues. In germline, CDR1 is MDHEN, CDR2 SYDVKM. The trim removed 5 bases at V and 5 bases at J, leaving 5 bases unmatched. CDR3 bases: TGTGCCAGCAGTGCCGGGACAGCGTATGGCTACACCTTC. Translation gives CASSAGTAYGYTF.

The V and J genes are TRBV6-1 and TRBJ1-4; 9 bases agree with TRBD1. Losses at the gene ends were 3 bases for V and 7 bases for J; bases not matched to a gene: 6. CDR3 length equals 15 residues. The V gene's germline CDR1 is MNHNS and CDR2 SASEGT. The CDR3 region is CASSDAGTGLEKLFF. The DNA of the CDR3 is TGTGCCAGCAGTGACGCCGGGACAGGGCTTGAAAAACTGTTTTTT.